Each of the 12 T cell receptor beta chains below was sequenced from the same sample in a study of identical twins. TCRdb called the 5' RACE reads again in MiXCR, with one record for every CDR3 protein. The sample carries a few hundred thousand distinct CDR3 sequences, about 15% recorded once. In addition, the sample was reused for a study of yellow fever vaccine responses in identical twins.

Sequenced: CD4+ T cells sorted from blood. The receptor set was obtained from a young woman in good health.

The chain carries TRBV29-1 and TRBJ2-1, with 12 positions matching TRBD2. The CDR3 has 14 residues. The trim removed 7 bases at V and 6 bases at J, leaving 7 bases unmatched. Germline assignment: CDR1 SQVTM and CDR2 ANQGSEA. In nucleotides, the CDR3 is TGCAGCGCTGACGGACTAGCGGGACTCAATGAGCAGTTCTTC. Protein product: CSADGLAGLNEQFF.

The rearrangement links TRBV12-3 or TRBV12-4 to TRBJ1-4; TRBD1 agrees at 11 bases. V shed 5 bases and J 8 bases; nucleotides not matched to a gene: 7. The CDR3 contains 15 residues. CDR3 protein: CASSLDRGPEEKLFF. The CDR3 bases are TGTGCCAGCAGTCTGGACAGGGGGCCGGAGGAAAAACTGTTTTTT.

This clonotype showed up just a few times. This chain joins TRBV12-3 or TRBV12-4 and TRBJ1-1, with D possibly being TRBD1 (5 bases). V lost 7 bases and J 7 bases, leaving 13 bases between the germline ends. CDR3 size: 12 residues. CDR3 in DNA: TGTGCCAGCACCCCGATGGGGGGTGAAGCTTTCTTT. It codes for CASTPMGGEAFF.

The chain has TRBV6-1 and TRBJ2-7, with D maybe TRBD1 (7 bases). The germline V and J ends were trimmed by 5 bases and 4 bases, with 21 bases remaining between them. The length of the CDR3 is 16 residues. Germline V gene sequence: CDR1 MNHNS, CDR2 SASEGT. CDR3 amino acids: CASSIGGGPTAYEQYF. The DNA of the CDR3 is TGTGCCAGCAGTATAGGAGGGGGCCCAACCGCTTACGAGCAGTACTTC.

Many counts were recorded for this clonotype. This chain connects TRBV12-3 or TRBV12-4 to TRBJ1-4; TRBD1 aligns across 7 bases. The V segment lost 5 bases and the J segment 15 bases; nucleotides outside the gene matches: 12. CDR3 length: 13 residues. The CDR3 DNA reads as TGTGCCAGCAGTCCTACAGGGGCCACGAAATTGTTTTTT. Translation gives CASSPTGATKLFF.

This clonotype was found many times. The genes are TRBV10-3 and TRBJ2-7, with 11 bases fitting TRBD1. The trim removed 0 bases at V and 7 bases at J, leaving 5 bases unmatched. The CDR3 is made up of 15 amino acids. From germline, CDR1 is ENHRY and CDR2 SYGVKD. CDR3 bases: TGTGCCATCAGTGAGTCCCGGACAGGGGGCGCGGAGCAGTACTTC. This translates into CAISESRTGGAEQYF.

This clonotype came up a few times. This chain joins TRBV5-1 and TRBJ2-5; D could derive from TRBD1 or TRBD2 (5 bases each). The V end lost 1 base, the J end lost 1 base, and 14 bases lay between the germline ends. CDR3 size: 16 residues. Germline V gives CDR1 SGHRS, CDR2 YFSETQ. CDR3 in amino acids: CASSLSGARGQETQYF. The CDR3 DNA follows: TGCGCCAGCAGCTTGTCCGGGGCCCGTGGCCAAGAGACCCAGTACTTC.

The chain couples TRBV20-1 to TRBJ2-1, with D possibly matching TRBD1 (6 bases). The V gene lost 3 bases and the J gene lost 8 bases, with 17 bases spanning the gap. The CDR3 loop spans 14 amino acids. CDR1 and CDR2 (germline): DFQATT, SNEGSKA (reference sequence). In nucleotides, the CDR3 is TGCAGTGCTAGTCGGATCGTCAGGGGAGATGAGCAGTTCTTC. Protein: CSASRIVRGDEQFF.

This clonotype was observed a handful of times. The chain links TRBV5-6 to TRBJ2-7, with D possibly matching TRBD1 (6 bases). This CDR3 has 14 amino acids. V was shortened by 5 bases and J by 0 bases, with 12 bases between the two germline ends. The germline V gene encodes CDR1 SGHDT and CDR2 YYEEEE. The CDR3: CASRETGTSYEQYF. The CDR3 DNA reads TGTGCCAGCAGGGAAACAGGGACCTCCTACGAGCAGTACTTC.

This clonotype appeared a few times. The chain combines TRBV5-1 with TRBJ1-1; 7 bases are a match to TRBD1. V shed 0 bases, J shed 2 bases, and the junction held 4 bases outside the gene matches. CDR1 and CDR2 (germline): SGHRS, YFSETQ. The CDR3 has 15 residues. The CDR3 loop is CASSLGVGGNTEAFF. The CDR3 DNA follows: TGCGCCAGCAGCTTGGGGGTAGGGGGCAACACTGAAGCTTTCTTT.

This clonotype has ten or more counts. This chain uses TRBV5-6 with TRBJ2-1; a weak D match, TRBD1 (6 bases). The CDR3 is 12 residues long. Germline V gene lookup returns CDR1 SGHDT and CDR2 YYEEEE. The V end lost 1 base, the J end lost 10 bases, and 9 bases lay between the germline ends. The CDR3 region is CASSLTGFEQFF. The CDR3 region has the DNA TGTGCCAGCAGCTTGACAGGGTTCGAGCAGTTCTTC.

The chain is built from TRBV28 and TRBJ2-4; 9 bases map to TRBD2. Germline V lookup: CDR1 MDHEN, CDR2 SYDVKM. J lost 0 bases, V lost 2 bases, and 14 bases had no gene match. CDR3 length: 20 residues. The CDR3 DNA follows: TGTGCCAGCAGTTTAAGAGTTCCCGGCGGGAGGGCCTTAGCCAAAAACATTCAGTACTTC. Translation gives CASSLRVPGGRALAKNIQYF.